A selection of T cell receptor beta chains follows, all from one sample in a study of tumor-infiltrating lymphocytes in primary liver carcinoma. Each CDR3 protein gets one entry after TCRdb re-called the multiplex PCR reads with MiXCR. The repertoire holds about 120,000 distinct CDR3 sequences, with 65% to 75% as singletons. Sequenced sample: tumor-adjacent normal liver tissue. The receptors derive from a woman aged 60-75 years with primary liver carcinoma and hepatitis B virus infection. Both conserved end residues are part of each CDR3. The order of the fields is CDR3 protein, CDR3 DNA, clone size, V gene, J gene, D gene. The D gene is left open where the match is weak. A row's size may be missing; if present it is once, few, many or a size class.

CASSEPGPGSEQFF	TGTGCCAGTAGTGAGCCGGGACCTGGCAGTGAGCAGTTCTTC	NA	TRBV25-1	TRBJ2-1	NA
CASSLIPGPGTQCF	TGTGCCAGCAGCTTAATTCCGGGACCAGGGACCCAGTGTTTC	NA	TRBV11-2	TRBJ2-5	NA
CASSPYRGGSYEQYF	TGTGCCAGCAGTCCCTACAGAGGGGGCTCCTACGAGCAATACTTC	NA	TRBV5-5	TRBJ2-7	TRBD1
CASSPEYRSAGELFF	TGTGCCAGCAGTCCCGAGTACCGTTCGGCCGGGGAGCTGTTTTTT	NA	TRBV6-5	TRBJ2-2	NA
CASSRGLGANVLTF	TGTGCCAGCAGCCGGGGGCTTGGGGCCAACGTCCTGACTTTC	many	TRBV12-3/TRBV12-4	TRBJ2-6	NA
CASRAAPQGTGELFF	TGTGCCAGCAGGGCAGCCCCACAGGGTACGGGGGAGCTGTTTTTT	NA	TRBV2	TRBJ2-2	NA
CASSSLTPTGPQETQYF	TGTGCCAGTAGCTCCTTAACACCGACCGGGCCCCAAGAGACCCAGTACTTC	few	TRBV11-2	TRBJ2-5	NA
CASSQVTGYSASPLHF	TGTGCCAGCAGCCAAGTAACGGGCTATAGTGCGTCACCCCTCCACTTT	many	TRBV14	TRBJ1-6	NA
CASSLSGQRQETQYF	TGTGCCAGCAGTTTATCGGGACAGCGCCAAGAGACCCAGTACTTC	once	TRBV28	TRBJ2-5	TRBD1
CAISRSESYKQYF	TGTGCCATCAGCCGATCAGAGTCCTACAAGCAGTACTTC	NA	TRBV12-3/TRBV12-4	TRBJ2-7	NA
CSARDLAVRQYF	TGCAGTGCTAGAGATCTGGCTGTTCGGCAGTATTTT	few	TRBV20-1	TRBJ2-3	NA
CASSLGTSGKDEQYF	TGCGCCAGCAGCTTGGGCACCAGCGGGAAGGACGAGCAGTACTTC	NA	TRBV5-1	TRBJ2-7	TRBD2
CASNTLAGRGETQYF	TGTGCCAGCAACACACTAGCGGGAAGGGGGGAGACCCAGTACTTC	many	TRBV12-3/TRBV12-4	TRBJ2-5	TRBD2
CVSSPGGEQLF	TGTGTCAGCAGCCCCGGTGGCGAGCAGCTCTTC	NA	TRBV11-2	TRBJ2-1	NA
CASRGDRGAKNIQYF	TGCGCCAGCAGGGGGGACAGGGGCGCCAAAAACATTCAGTACTTC	many	TRBV5-1	TRBJ2-4	TRBD1
CASSYGGGLFF	TGTGCCAGCAGTTACGGCGGGGGGCTGTTTTTT	few	TRBV7-9	TRBJ2-2	TRBD2
CASSPGQGSSTDTQYF	TGTGCAAGCAGCCCCGGGCAGGGGTCAAGCACAGATACGCAGTATTTT	NA	TRBV11-3	TRBJ2-3	NA
CASSHWAAGEKLFF	TGTGCCAGCAGTCACTGGGCGGCGGGTGAAAAACTGTTTTTT	NA	TRBV6-6	TRBJ1-4	NA
CASSLMQRRFF	TGTGCCAGCAGTTTAATGCAGCGGCGGTTCTTC	many	TRBV12-3/TRBV12-4	TRBJ2-1	NA
CNSSPRDRTYSEAFF	TGTAACAGCAGTCCCCGGGACAGGACTTATAGTGAAGCTTTCTTT	once	TRBV6-6	TRBJ1-1	TRBD1
CNVEGVGGESSYNEQFF	TGCAACGTTGAGGGGGTCGGCGGGGAGAGCTCCTATAATGAGCAGTTCTTC	once	TRBV29-1	TRBJ2-1	NA
CASNPGPSPYEHYF	TGTGCCAGCAACCCCGGGCCTTCACCGTACGAGCACTATTTC	NA	TRBV7-8	TRBJ2-7	NA
CGSSLGLLAEELFF	TGTGGCAGCAGCTTAGGTCTCTTGGCCGAGGAGCTGTTTTTT	NA	TRBV13	TRBJ2-2	NA
CASGSGKGEIYNEQFF	TGTGCTAGTGGTTCGGGGAAGGGAGAGATCTACAATGAGCAGTTCTTC	many	TRBV12-5	TRBJ2-1	NA
CVSSLKRTDTQYF	TGTGTCAGCAGCTTAAAACGAACAGATACGCAGTATTTT	NA	TRBV7-2	TRBJ2-3	NA
CASSLQVSRAPYF	TGTGCCAGCAGTTTACAAGTTTCGAGGGCCCCGTACTTC	many	TRBV12-3/TRBV12-4	TRBJ2-7	NA
CSVGLAGGTETQYF	TGCAGCGTGGGATTAGCGGGAGGCACAGAGACACAGTATTTT	NA	TRBV29-1	TRBJ2-3	TRBD2
CASSFMSSAGRAYNEQFF	TGTGCCAGCAGTTTTATGTCCTCAGCGGGGCGGGCCTACAATGAGCAGTTCTTC	many	TRBV28	TRBJ2-1	TRBD2
CASSRRTGVPSGGLFF	TGTGCCAGCAGCCGACGGACAGGAGTCCCCTCTGGGGGGCTGTTTTTT	NA	TRBV7-9	TRBJ2-2	TRBD1
CASSLGLRDTQYF	TGTGCCAGCAGTTTAGGACTCCGAGATACTCAGTATTTT	NA	TRBV12-3/TRBV12-4	TRBJ2-3	NA
CASSLTPGTSVSYNEQFF	TGTGCCAGCAGTCTGACACCCGGGACTAGCGTCTCCTACAATGAGCAGTTCTTC	many	TRBV28	TRBJ2-1	TRBD2
CASIDGRNTNTGELFF	TGTGCCAGCATCGACGGACGCAACACGAACACGGGGGAACTGTTTTTT	few	TRBV11-2	TRBJ2-2	NA
CSASSPVNTEAFF	TGCAGTGCTAGTAGTCCGGTGAACACTGAAGCTTTCTTT	once	TRBV20-1	TRBJ1-1	NA
CARSSLTGDWSTEAFF	TGTGCCCGCAGCTCCTTAACAGGGGATTGGAGCACTGAGGCTTTCTTT	once	TRBV11-2	TRBJ1-1	TRBD1
CASRGSTRSHNEQFF	TGTGCAAGCAGGGGTAGTACCCGGTCCCACAATGAGCAGTTCTTC	NA	TRBV6-2/TRBV6-3	TRBJ2-1	NA
CASRPTWNSKQPQHF	TGCGCCAGCAGACCGACATGGAATAGCAAACAGCCCCAGCATTTT	NA	TRBV5-1	TRBJ1-5	NA
CAGAASGSYNEQFF	TGTGCCGGGGCGGCTAGCGGTTCCTACAATGAGCAGTTCTTC	many	TRBV6-6	TRBJ2-1	TRBD2
CASSQGCAYADTQYF	TGCGCCAGCAGCCAAGGCTGCGCTTACGCAGATACGCAGTATTTT	NA	TRBV4-1	TRBJ2-3	NA
CASSGTSGGGEQFF	TGCGCCAGCTCTGGGACTAGCGGAGGTGGGGAGCAGTTCTTC	many	TRBV5-1	TRBJ2-1	TRBD2
CSVEALWRIGGAGNYGYTF	TGCAGTGTTGAAGCCCTCTGGCGGATAGGGGGCGCGGGAAACTATGGCTACACCTTC	once	TRBV29-1	TRBJ1-2	TRBD1
CASTISRTHQETQYF	TGTGCCAGCACGATATCTAGGACACACCAAGAGACCCAGTACTTC	once	TRBV6-2/TRBV6-3	TRBJ2-5	NA
CASSLGQLANTGELFF	TGTGCCAGCAGCTTAGGGCAGCTCGCGAACACCGGGGAGCTGTTTTTT	few	TRBV11-2	TRBJ2-2	NA
CATIDRAGNTVYF	TGTGCCACCATAGACAGGGCTGGAAACACCGTGTATTTT	NA	TRBV6-5	TRBJ1-3	TRBD1
CASSFHIHTEAFF	TGTGCCAGCAGCTTCCATATCCACACTGAAGCTTTCTTT	NA	TRBV11-2	TRBJ1-1	NA
CAISKNSAYTGELFF	TGTGCCATCAGTAAGAATTCGGCGTACACAGGGGAGCTGTTTTTT	NA	TRBV10-3	TRBJ2-2	NA
CASNSHGDYGYTF	TGTGCCAGCAACTCGCATGGAGACTATGGCTACACCTTC	NA	TRBV7-8	TRBJ1-2	NA
CSAIRGRGWDNEQFF	TGCAGTGCTATTAGGGGGAGGGGTTGGGACAATGAGCAGTTCTTC	NA	TRBV20-1	TRBJ2-1	NA